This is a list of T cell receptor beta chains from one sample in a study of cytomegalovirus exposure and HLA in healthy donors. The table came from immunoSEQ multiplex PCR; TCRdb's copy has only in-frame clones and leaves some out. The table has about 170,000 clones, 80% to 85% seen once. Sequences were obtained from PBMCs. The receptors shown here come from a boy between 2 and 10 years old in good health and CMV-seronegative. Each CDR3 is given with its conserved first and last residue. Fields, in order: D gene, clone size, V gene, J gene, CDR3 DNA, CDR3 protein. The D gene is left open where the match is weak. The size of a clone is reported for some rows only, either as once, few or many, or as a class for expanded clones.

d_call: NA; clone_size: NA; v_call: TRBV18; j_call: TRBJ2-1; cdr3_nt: TGTGCCAGCTCACTCAAGGCCTACATTAGCCCGAAGAATGAGCAGTTCTTC; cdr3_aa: CASSLKAYISPKNEQFF
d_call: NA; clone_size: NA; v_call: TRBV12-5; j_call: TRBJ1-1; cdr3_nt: TGTGCTAGTGGTTTGAACAGTGAAGCTTTCTTT; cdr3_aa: CASGLNSEAFF
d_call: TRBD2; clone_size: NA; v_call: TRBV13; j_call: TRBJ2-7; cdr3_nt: TGTGCCAGCAGCCCCGGGACTACCGCCTACGAGCAGTACTTC; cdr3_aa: CASSPGTTAYEQYF
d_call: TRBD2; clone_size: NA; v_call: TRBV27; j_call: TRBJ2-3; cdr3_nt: TGTGCCAGCAGTCCAGCGGGAGGAGGAGATACGCAGTATTTT; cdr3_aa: CASSPAGGGDTQYF
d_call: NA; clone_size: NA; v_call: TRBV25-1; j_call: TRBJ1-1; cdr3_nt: TGTGCCAGCGCTACCTCCCCGGACAGCACTGAAGCTTTCTTT; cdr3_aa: CASATSPDSTEAFF
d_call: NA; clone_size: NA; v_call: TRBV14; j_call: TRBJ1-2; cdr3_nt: TGTGCCAGCAGCCAAGATCGAGTCAGGGACTACTTGAGGGGAAACTATGGCTACACCTTC; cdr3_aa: CASSQDRVRDYLRGNYGYTF
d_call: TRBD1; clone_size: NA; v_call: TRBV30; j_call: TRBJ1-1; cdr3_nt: TGTGCCTGGAGTCACCGAGTAACAGGGGTCTTCACTGAAGCTTTCTTT; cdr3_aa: CAWSHRVTGVFTEAFF
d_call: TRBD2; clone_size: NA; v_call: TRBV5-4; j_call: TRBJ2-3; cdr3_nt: TGTGCCAGCACCCGGGGGGGGGACACAGATACGCAGTATTTT; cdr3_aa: CASTRGGDTDTQYF
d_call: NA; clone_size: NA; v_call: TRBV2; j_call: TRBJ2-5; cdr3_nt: TGTGCCAGCAGAGTCCGGGACTTACAAGAGACCCAGTACTTC; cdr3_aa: CASRVRDLQETQYF
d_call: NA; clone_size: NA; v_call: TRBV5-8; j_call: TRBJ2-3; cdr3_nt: TGTGCCAGCAGCTTTAGAGGTAACACAGATACGCAGTATTTT; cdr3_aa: CASSFRGNTDTQYF
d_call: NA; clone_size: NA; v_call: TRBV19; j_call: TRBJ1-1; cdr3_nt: TGTGCCAGTAGTATCAGGGGTGGCATGAACACTGAAGCTTTCTTT; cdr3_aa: CASSIRGGMNTEAFF
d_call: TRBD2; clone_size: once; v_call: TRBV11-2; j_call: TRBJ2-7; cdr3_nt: TGTGCCAGCAGCTCCGGCCTAGCGGGCTACGAGCAGTACTTC; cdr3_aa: CASSSGLAGYEQYF
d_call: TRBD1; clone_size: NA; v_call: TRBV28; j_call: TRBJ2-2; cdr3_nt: TGTGCCAGCAGTCTAGTAGGACAGGGAACTTTAGTGAGCGGGGAGCTGTTTTTT; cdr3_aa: CASSLVGQGTLVSGELFF
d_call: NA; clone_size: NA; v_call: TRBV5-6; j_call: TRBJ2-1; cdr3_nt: TGTGCCAGCAGCCCCCTACGGGAAGGGAAAGTTGTCCATGAGCAGTTCTTC; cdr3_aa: CASSPLREGKVVHEQFF
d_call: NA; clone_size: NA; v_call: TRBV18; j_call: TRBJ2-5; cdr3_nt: TGTGCCAGCTCTCGGGGTGGGAGAGAAGAGACCCAGTACTTC; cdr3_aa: CASSRGGREETQYF
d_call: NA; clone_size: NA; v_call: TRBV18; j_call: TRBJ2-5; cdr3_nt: TGTGCCAGCTCACCAGGCCAGAAAGAGACCCAGTACTTC; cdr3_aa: CASSPGQKETQYF
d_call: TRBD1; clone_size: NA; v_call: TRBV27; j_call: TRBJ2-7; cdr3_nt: TGTGCCAGCAGTTTACGACAGGGACCCTACGAGCAGTACTTC; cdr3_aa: CASSLRQGPYEQYF
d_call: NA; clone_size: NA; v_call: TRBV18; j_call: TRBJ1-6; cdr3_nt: TGTGCCAGCTCACCACCGGGGAGAAATTCACCCCTCCACTTT; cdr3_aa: CASSPPGRNSPLHF
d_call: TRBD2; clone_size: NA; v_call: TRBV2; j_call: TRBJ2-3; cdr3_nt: TGTGCCAGCAGTGATTGGACTAGCGGGGACCTCACAGATACGCAGTATTTT; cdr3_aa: CASSDWTSGDLTDTQYF
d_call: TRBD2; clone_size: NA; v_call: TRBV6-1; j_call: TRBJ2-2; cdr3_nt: TGTGCCAGCACTGGTCGGGGGGCGAACACCGGGGAGCTGTTTTTT; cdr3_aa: CASTGRGANTGELFF
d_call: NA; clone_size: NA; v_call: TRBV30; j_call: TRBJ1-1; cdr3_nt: TGTGCCTGGAGTCCCGGCGGGCCAGATGAAGCTTTCTTT; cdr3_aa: CAWSPGGPDEAFF
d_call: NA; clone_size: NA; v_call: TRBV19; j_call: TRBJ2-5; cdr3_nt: TGTGCCAGTAGTATATCCCCGGGACAAGGAGAGACCCAGTACTTC; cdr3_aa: CASSISPGQGETQYF
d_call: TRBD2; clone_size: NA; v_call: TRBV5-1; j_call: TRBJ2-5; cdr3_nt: TGCGCCAGCAGCAATGCCGGGACTAGCGGGTACCAAGAGACCCAGTACTTC; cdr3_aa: CASSNAGTSGYQETQYF
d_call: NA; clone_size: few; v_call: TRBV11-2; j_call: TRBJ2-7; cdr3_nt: TGTGCCAGCAGCCTCCCAGGGCCATACGAGCAGTACTTC; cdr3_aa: CASSLPGPYEQYF
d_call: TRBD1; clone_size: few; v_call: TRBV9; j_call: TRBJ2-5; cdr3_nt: TGTGCCAGCAGCGTCGGGACAGGGTATGGTGGTGGAGAGACCCAGTACTTC; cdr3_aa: CASSVGTGYGGGETQYF
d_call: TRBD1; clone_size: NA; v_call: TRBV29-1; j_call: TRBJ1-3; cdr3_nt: TGCAGCGTTGAGGGCACAGGGGAGGACTCTGGAAACACCATATATTTT; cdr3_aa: CSVEGTGEDSGNTIYF
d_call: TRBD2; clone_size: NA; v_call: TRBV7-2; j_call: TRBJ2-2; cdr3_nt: TGTGCCAGCAGCGCCGGACTAGCGGGGTACACCGGGGAGCTGTTTTTT; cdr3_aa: CASSAGLAGYTGELFF
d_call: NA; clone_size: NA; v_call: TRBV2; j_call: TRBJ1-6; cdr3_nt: TGTGCCAGCAGTGAAGGGGAGGGGTTCAGCTCCTATAATTCACCCCTCCACTTT; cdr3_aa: CASSEGEGFSSYNSPLHF
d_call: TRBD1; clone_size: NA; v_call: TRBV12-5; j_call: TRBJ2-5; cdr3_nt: TGTGCTAGTGGCCCGGGACAGCGACAAGAGACCCAGTACTTC; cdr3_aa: CASGPGQRQETQYF
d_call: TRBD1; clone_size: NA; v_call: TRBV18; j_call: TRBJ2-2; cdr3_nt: TGTGCCAGCTCGTCCGGGACAGGGGAGTTGACCGGGGAGCTGTTTTTT; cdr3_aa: CASSSGTGELTGELFF
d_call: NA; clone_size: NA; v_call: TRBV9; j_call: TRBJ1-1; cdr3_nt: TGTGCCAGCAGCGTACACCTCGAGGACACTGAAGCTTTCTTT; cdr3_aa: CASSVHLEDTEAFF
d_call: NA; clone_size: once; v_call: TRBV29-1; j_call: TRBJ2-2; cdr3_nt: TGCAGCGTTGAAGATCTAAGTCTAGCAGGCGGGGAGCTGTTTTTT; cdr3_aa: CSVEDLSLAGGELFF
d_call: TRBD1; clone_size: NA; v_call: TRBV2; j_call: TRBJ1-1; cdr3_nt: TGTGCCAACCTTCAAGGGACAGTGAACACTGAAGCTTTCTTT; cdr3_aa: CANLQGTVNTEAFF